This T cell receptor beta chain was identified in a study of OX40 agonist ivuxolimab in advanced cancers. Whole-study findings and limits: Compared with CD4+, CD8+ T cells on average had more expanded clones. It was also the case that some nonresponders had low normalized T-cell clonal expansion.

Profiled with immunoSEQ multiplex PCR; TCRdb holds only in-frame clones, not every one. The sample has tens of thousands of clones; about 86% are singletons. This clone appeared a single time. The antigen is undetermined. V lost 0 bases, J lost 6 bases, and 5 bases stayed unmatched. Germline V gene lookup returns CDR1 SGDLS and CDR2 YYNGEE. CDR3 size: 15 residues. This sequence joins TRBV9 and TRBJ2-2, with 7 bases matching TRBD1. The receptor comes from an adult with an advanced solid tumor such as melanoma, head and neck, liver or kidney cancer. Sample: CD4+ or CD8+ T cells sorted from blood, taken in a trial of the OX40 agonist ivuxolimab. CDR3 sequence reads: CASSVGGGVPGELFF. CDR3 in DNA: TGTGCCAGCAGCGTAGGAGGGGGCGTACCCGGGGAGCTGTTTTTT.